One and the same sample provided the 2 T cell receptor beta chains below, sequenced in a study of blood T cells in healthy people across ages. Alongside a J-beta primer mix, a sample-barcoded 5' primer served in a second PCR lasting about 7 to 12 cycles. Via MiXCR, TCRdb re-called the 5' RACE reads, giving one row per CDR3 protein. In the table there are about 1.8 million distinct CDR3 sequences, around 50% of which are singletons. Sequenced material: blood. These receptors came from a woman between 40 and 50 years old in good health.

On this clonotype itself: A read error may explain this, as a much larger clone is one base away. The gene calls are TRBV20-1 and TRBJ2-3, with D perhaps matching TRBD1 (5 bases). The CDR3 covers 12 residues. Per germline, CDR1 DFQATT and CDR2 SNEGSKA (reference sequence). The CDR3: CSAEKNTGTQYF. The DNA for the CDR3 is TGCAGTGCGGAGAAGAACACAGGTACGCAGTATTTT.

The chain has TRBV9 and TRBJ2-5; possible D gene TRBD2, 6 bases. V was cut by 4 bases and J by 1 base, with 20 bases left in between. Germline loops: CDR1 SGDLS, CDR2 YYNGEE. The CDR3 has 17 residues. CDR3 DNA: TGTGCCAGCAGCCCCAAATTGGGGATAGCGGTCCAAGAGACCCAGTACTTC. Amino acids: CASSPKLGIAVQETQYF.